The present T cell receptor (beta chain) was sequenced within a study of cytomegalovirus exposure and HLA in healthy donors. Study at large: In a later analysis, it was reported that the roughly 120 validation repertoires had been produced on the same platform as the roughly 650 repertoires belonging to the first cohort. Study-wide results and caveats: Specific recognition of CMV antigens was confirmed in vitro for a few chains (all CMV-associated). Subsequent analysis revealed that first-cohort TCR clusters tended to co-occur in the 130 or so validation repertoires. It was 150 or so TCR beta chains that were listed as cytomegalovirus-associated.

This table comes from immunoSEQ multiplex PCR, and its TCRdb copy is limited to in-frame clones, with some not included. The sample yields about 140,000 clones, around four fifths seen once. As for this clone: What it binds is not known.

Germline CDR1 and CDR2: SGDLS and YYNGEE. The CDR3 is made up of 14 amino acids. Trimming took off 4 bases at V and 2 bases at J, with 10 bases between the two ends. Specimen: PBMCs. This receptor was identified in a woman aged 25 to 39 in good health and CMV-seronegative. The chain carries TRBV9 and TRBJ1-3; D perhaps matches TRBD1 (5 bases). CDR3 residues: CASSITGAGNTIYF. The CDR3 DNA sequence: TGTGCCAGCAGCATTACAGGAGCTGGAAACACCATATATTTT.